This TCR beta chain was sequenced for a study of spatial heterogeneity in lung cancer. Turning to the study itself: For the average unique TCR and UMI combination, more than 9.5 occurrences appeared in raw reads. Notes on the study in general: Compared with follow-up, resection was when ubiquitous expanded tumor TCRs appeared in blood more.

Regarding time point: sample taken at primary tumor resection. The input material, whole RNA from tumor, nontumor lung or frozen PBMC, was sequenced unsorted. The donor population consisted of more than 55 patients with untreated, early-stage non-small cell lung cancer. As regards this clonotype: Its antigen remains unidentified.

Each TCR cDNA molecule carried a unique molecular identifier. TCRdb re-called the 5' RACE reads through MiXCR, storing one row per CDR3 protein. This table holds tens of thousands of distinct CDR3 sequences, 7.5% to 8.5% found once. V was clipped by 2 bases and J by 6 bases, with 15 bases between them. The CDR3 runs to 15 residues. Germline lookup yields CDR1 SGHDN and CDR2 FVKESK. The sequence was collected from a female donor with early-stage non-small cell lung cancer. The chain recombines TRBV14 with TRBJ2-3, with D perhaps matching TRBD2 (6 bases). This sample comprised PBMCs, obtained at surgery. The DNA of the CDR3 is TGTGCCAGCAGCCAACTGACTAGTTCGCGGGATACGCAGTATTTT. Amino acids: CASSQLTSSRDTQYF.